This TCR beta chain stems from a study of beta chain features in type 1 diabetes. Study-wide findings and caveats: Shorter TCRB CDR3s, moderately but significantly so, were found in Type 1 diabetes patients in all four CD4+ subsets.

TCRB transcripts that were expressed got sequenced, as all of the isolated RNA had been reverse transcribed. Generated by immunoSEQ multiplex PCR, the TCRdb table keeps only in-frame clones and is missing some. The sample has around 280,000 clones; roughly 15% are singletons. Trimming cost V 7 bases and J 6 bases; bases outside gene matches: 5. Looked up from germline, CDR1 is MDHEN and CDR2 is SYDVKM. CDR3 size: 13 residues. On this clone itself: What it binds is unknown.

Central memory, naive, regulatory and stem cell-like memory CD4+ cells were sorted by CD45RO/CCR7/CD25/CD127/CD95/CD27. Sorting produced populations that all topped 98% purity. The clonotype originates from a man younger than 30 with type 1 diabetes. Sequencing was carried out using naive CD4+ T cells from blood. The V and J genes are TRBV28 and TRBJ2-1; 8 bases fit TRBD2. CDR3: CASILAGLNEQFF. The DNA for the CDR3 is TGTGCCAGCATTCTAGCGGGCCTCAATGAGCAGTTCTTC.